One and the same sample provided the 18 T cell receptor beta chains below, sequenced in a study of cytomegalovirus exposure and HLA in healthy donors. Vbeta (60) and Jbeta (13) primers were used in the PCR. Method: immunoSEQ multiplex PCR; TCRdb's copy keeps in-frame clones and lacks some. The profile shows 130,000 to 150,000 clones, approximately 78% of them singletons. The specimen was PBMCs. Every receptor here comes from a man aged 40-49 years in good health and CMV-seropositive.

This clone was observed a few times. The chain links TRBV7-9 to TRBJ2-1; 10 nucleotides match TRBD2. This CDR3 has 16 residues. The V gene end was trimmed by 5 bases and the J gene end by 4 bases; junction bases not matched to a gene: 8. Germline loops: CDR1 SEHNR, CDR2 FQNEAQ (reference sequence). In nucleotides, the CDR3 is TGTGCCAGCAGCGGATCACCGGGACTAGCGTACAATGAGCAGTTCTTC. This encodes CASSGSPGLAYNEQFF.

The CDR3 DNA reads as TGTGCCAGCAGCGTAATTCCTTCACTCCATGAGCAGTTCTTC. Amino acids: CASSVIPSLHEQFF. The chain couples TRBV9 to TRBJ2-1, with D unresolved. The ends were cut back, 1 base at V and 8 bases at J, with 13 bases in the middle. The CDR3 consists of 14 residues. CDR1 and CDR2 (germline): SGDLS, YYNGEE.

The chain employs TRBV30 and TRBJ1-2; a possible D gene is TRBD1 (5 bases). Germline CDR1 GTSNPN, CDR2 SVGIG (reference sequence). Between the trimmed V and J ends, which lost 4 bases and 2 bases, there was a span of 11 bases. This CDR3 region has 13 residues. For the CDR3, the DNA is TGTGCCTGGACCCCCCCAGGGAACTATGGCTACACCTTC. Its protein is CAWTPPGNYGYTF.

This clone turned up a few times. The rearrangement uses TRBV7-6 and TRBJ2-5; TRBD2 might be the D (6 bases). This CDR3 has 19 amino acids. The V and J ends lost 1 base and 5 bases respectively, with 26 bases between them. In germline, CDR1 is SGHVS, CDR2 FNYEAQ. The DNA of the CDR3 is TGTGCCAGCAGCTTAGTTTGGCCCGTAGCGGTAGCTCACTTTGAGACCCAGTACTTC. Translation: CASSLVWPVAVAHFETQYF.

As DNA, the CDR3 is TGTGCCAGTAGCAAGCTAGCGGGAGGAGTCGGGGAGCTGTTTTTT. Translating gives CASSKLAGGVGELFF. The chain uses TRBV19 and TRBJ2-2; 11 nucleotides align to TRBD2. This CDR3 has 15 residues. Germline V gives CDR1 LNHDA, CDR2 SQIVND (reference sequence). J was trimmed by 7 bases and V by 6 bases; bases with no gene match: 7.

The CDR3 nucleotides are TGTGCCAGCAGCCGGACAGGAACTAATGAAAAACTGTTTTTT. Translating gives CASSRTGTNEKLFF. The chain employs TRBV28 and TRBJ1-4; 7 bases line up with TRBD1. Trimming removed 6 bases from V and 1 base from J; junction bases left unmatched: 2. The CDR3 extends over 14 amino acids. Germline-derived CDR1 and CDR2 are MDHEN and SYDVKM.

The rearrangement links TRBV7-6 to TRBJ2-5, with 9 bases that match TRBD2. This CDR3 has 15 amino acids. Per the germline V gene, CDR1 is SGHVS and CDR2 is FNYEAQ. J lost 1 base, V lost 5 bases, and 5 bases had no gene match. The CDR3 coding sequence is TGTGCCAGCAGCCACGGTAGCGGGAGCCAAGAGACCCAGTACTTC. Amino acid sequence: CASSHGSGSQETQYF.

This chain uses TRBV21-1 with TRBJ2-7; no DNA check was done on the table's D call, TRBD2. TRBV21-1 is listed as a pseudogene. This CDR3 spans 14 amino acids. The CDR3 loop reads CASTGGRSSYEQYF. The CDR3 DNA reads TGTGCCAGCACCGGCGGGCGGAGCTCCTACGAGCAGTACTTC.

The V gene is TRBV11-3, the J gene TRBJ2-3, with 7 bases fitting TRBD2. With V trimmed by 5 bases and J by 2 bases, 7 bases remained unmatched. Germline V lookup: CDR1 SGHNT, CDR2 YENEEA. The length of the CDR3 is 15 residues. CDR3 loop: CASSLGGYVTDTQYF. In DNA, the CDR3 is TGTGCCAGCAGCCTCGGGGGGTATGTCACAGATACGCAGTATTTT.

The V call is TRBV27, the J call TRBJ2-1; D is possibly TRBD1 (6 bases). Germline assignment: CDR1 MNHEY and CDR2 SMNVEV (reference sequence). The CDR3 runs 12 residues. The germline V and J ends were trimmed by 3 bases and 8 bases, with 8 bases remaining between them. CDR3 nucleotides: TGTGCCAGCAGTTTGGGGGCGTATGAGCAGTTCTTC. Translated, it gives CASSLGAYEQFF.

The rearrangement links TRBV6-5 to TRBJ1-1; D possibly corresponds to TRBD1 (6 bases). The CDR3 runs 15 residues. Trimming stripped 2 bases from V and 2 bases from J, with 12 bases between. Germline V gene data show CDR1 as MNHEY and CDR2 as SVGAGI. This CDR3 reads CASSYKQGKNTEAFF. The CDR3 DNA follows: TGTGCCAGCAGTTACAAACAGGGAAAAAACACTGAAGCTTTCTTT.

The chain has TRBV19 and TRBJ1-1; TRBD1 is a possible D gene (5 bases). This CDR3 has 13 amino acids. V gave up 6 bases and J gave up 5 bases, with 13 bases separating them. Germline V gene sequence: CDR1 LNHDA, CDR2 SQIVND (reference sequence). In nucleotides, the CDR3 is TGTGCCAGTAGCATCGACAGACTTACTGAAGCTTTCTTT. It codes for CASSIDRLTEAFF.

The chain employs TRBV6-5 and TRBJ2-1; a weak D match, TRBD2 (7 bases). Trimming pared 11 bases from V and 11 bases from J, leaving 25 bases between. This CDR3 comprises 14 residues. Germline V gene data show CDR1 as MNHEY and CDR2 as SVGAGI. The CDR3 sequence: CAAWGWGGSDQQFF. In DNA form, the CDR3 reads TGTGCCGCCTGGGGTTGGGGGGGCAGCGATCAGCAGTTCTTC.

J is TRBJ2-3 and V is TRBV28; 9 nucleotides align to TRBD2. This CDR3 is built from 14 residues. CDR1 is MDHEN, CDR2 SYDVKM, per germline. V gave up 7 bases and J gave up 2 bases; unmatched junction bases: 4. CDR3 sequence (DNA): TGTGCCAGCAAAGTAGCGGGAGTCACAGATACGCAGTATTTT. Amino acids: CASKVAGVTDTQYF.

The CDR3 coding sequence is TGTGCCAGCAGTAGACGACAGGGGTCTGGCACAGATACGCAGTATTTT. This sequence encodes CASSRRQGSGTDTQYF. The rearrangement uses TRBV6-6 and TRBJ2-3, with 8 bases lining up with TRBD1. V was clipped by 5 bases and J by 1 base; unmatched bases: 8. The CDR3 runs 16 residues. CDR1 is MNHNY and CDR2 is SVGAGI in the germline V gene (reference sequence).

The chain links TRBV27 to TRBJ2-1; D may match TRBD1 or TRBD2 (5 bases each). This CDR3 contains 15 residues. V was pared by 4 bases and J by 6 bases, with 16 bases between. Germline V CDR1 and CDR2: MNHEY, SMNVEV (reference sequence). CDR3 coding DNA: TGTGCCAGCAGTTCATCGGGGCTCCCGGTCAATGAGCAGTTCTTC. It specifies CASSSSGLPVNEQFF.

The genes are TRBV9 and TRBJ2-7; 11 positions agree with TRBD1. This CDR3 has 15 amino acids. Germline CDR1 reads SGDLS; CDR2 reads YYNGEE. V trimming: 7 bases; J trimming: 1 base; junction bases outside the gene matches: 7. The CDR3 is CASGQGAAPSYEQYF. The CDR3 bases are TGTGCCAGCGGACAGGGGGCGGCCCCTTCCTACGAGCAGTACTTC.

The V and J genes are TRBV7-6 and TRBJ2-7; D is uncertain. Between the trimmed V and J ends, which lost 1 base and 3 bases, there was a span of 7 bases. Germline loops: CDR1 SGHVS, CDR2 FNYEAQ. The CDR3 is 13 residues long. The CDR3 here is CASSLGANYEQYF. The DNA for the CDR3 is TGTGCCAGCAGCTTAGGGGCCAACTACGAGCAGTACTTC.